In this sample, the clone carrying this TCR beta chain turned up many times. Researchers made TCR beta libraries by using iRepertoire HTBI primers and running Arm-PCR on CDR3 regions. TCRdb processed the multiplex PCR reads anew with MiXCR; each CDR3 protein has one entry. Of about 470,000 distinct CDR3 sequences listed, around 21% are singletons. This sample was taken from a study of regulatory T cells in long-lasting Graves disease. Described time point: persistent/refractory GD, antithyroid drugs over 5 years with positive TRAb. From RNA extracted from PBMCs, the TCR library was made. The V end lost 1 base, the J end lost 6 bases, and 9 bases lay between the germline ends. Germline CDR1 SGHAT, CDR2 FQNNGV. CDR3 size: 13 residues.

Specimen: peripheral blood mononuclear cells (PBMCs), collected when the disease was refractory, from a patient treated with antithyroid drugs. The clonotype originates from a female donor with Graves disease. The V and J genes are TRBV11-2 and TRBJ2-5; no definite D call. The CDR3 loop is CASSLGGGKTQYF. The CDR3 region has the DNA TGTGCCAGCAGCTTAGGGGGTGGGAAGACCCAGTACTTC.